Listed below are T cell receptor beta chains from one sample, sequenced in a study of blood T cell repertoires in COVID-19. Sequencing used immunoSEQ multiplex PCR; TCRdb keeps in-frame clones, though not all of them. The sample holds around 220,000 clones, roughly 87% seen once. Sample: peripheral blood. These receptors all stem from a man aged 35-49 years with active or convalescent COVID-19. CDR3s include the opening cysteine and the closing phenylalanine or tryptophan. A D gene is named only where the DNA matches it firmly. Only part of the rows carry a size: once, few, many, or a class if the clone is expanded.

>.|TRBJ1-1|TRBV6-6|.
CASSLQTMNTEAFF
TGTGCCAGCAGTTTACAGACCATGAACACTGAAGCTTTCTTT
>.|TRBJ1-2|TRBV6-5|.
CASSPTGTEDSGYTF
TGTGCCAGCAGTCCTACCGGGACTGAGGACTCCGGCTACACCTTC
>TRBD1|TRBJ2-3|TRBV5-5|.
CASSRAGQGFWGSDTQYF
TGTGCCAGCAGCCGTGCGGGACAGGGGTTTTGGGGGTCAGATACGCAGTATTTT
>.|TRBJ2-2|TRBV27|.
CASRIPGTGELFF
TGTGCCAGCCGGATCCCAGGCACCGGGGAGCTGTTTTTT
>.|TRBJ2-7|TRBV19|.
CASSTGTGYEQYF
TGTGCCAGTAGTACCGGGACTGGGTACGAGCAGTACTTC
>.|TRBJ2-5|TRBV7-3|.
CASSFTGSGETQYF
TGTGCCAGCAGCTTCACAGGGTCGGGGGAGACCCAGTACTTC
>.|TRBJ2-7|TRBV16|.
CASSQGLIYEQYF
TGTGCCAGCAGCCAAGGCCTGATCTACGAGCAGTACTTC
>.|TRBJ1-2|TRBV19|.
CASSIRSYGYTF
TGTGCCAGTAGTATCCGGAGCTATGGCTACACCTTC
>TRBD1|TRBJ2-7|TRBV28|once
CASSSTLFQGAESYEQYF
TGTGCCAGCAGTTCCACCCTCTTTCAGGGGGCAGAAAGCTACGAGCAGTACTTC
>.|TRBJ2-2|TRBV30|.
CACPGQSNTGELFF
TGTGCCTGCCCCGGACAGTCGAACACCGGGGAGCTGTTTTTT
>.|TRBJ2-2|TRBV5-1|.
CASSLESMGLTGELFF
TGCGCCAGCAGCTTGGAGTCAATGGGCCTAACCGGGGAGCTGTTTTTT
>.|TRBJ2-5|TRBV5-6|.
CASSGAGWTQYF
TGTGCCAGCAGCGGTGCGGGGTGGACCCAGTACTTC
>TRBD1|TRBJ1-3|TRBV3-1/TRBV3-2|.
CASSQAFSWTGSSGNTIYF
TGTGCCAGCAGCCAAGCTTTCTCCTGGACAGGGAGCTCTGGAAACACCATATATTTT
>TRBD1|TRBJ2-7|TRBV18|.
CASSPPPGQELAYEQYF
TGTGCCAGCTCACCACCGCCGGGACAGGAACTTGCCTACGAGCAGTACTTC
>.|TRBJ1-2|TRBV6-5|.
CASSYQANYGYTF
TGTGCCAGCAGTTACCAGGCAAACTATGGCTACACCTTC
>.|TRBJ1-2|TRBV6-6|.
CASSPSAGVSGYTF
TGTGCCAGCAGTCCCTCCGCAGGGGTTAGTGGCTACACCTTC
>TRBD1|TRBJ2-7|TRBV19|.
CASGLRGEGASQYF
TGTGCCAGTGGGTTGAGGGGAGAGGGGGCGTCGCAGTACTTC
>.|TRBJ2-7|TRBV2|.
CASRERLSSYEQYF
TGTGCCAGCAGGGAGAGACTATCCTCCTACGAGCAGTACTTC
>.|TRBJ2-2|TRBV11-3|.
CAVELNTGELFF
TGTGCCGTGGAGCTTAACACCGGGGAGCTGTTTTTT
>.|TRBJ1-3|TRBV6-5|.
CASRQAGSSGNTIYF
TGTGCCAGCAGACAAGCAGGCTCCTCTGGAAACACCATATATTTT
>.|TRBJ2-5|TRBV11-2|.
CASSSGQGEASGRWETQYF
TGTGCCAGCAGCTCAGGACAGGGGGAGGCTAGCGGGAGGTGGGAGACCCAGTACTTC
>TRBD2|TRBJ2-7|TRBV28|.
CASSLAGGRDEQYF
TGTGCCAGCAGCCTAGCGGGAGGTAGGGACGAGCAGTACTTC
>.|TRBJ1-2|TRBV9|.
CASSVGTVSGDYGYTF
TGTGCCAGCAGCGTAGGGACTGTAAGCGGGGACTATGGCTACACCTTC